This TCR beta chain was identified in a study of CD4 and CD8 cells across lung adenocarcinoma regions. Donors had localized lung adenocarcinoma, a non-small cell lung cancer. The J segment lost 4 bases and the V segment lost 5 bases, leaving 7 bases of the junction unmatched. Germline-derived CDR1 and CDR2 are MNHNS and SASEGT. The CDR3 is 15 residues long. Each CDR3 protein is one row after TCRdb ran MiXCR on the PCR reads. The data show more than 9,500 distinct CDR3 sequences, with less than 60% seen just once and under 40% held by the top ten. The receptor was isolated from a female donor with lung adenocarcinoma. The CD4 and CD8 labels of this study may be unreliable. V is TRBV6-1 and J is TRBJ1-5, with 8 bases that match TRBD1. Sequenced sample: CD8+ T cells from the margin of a lung tumor. CDR3: CASSPPRQGNQPQHF. Written as DNA, the CDR3 is TGTGCCAGCAGTCCACCTAGACAGGGGAATCAGCCCCAGCATTTT.